The T cell receptor (beta chain) under discussion was sequenced for a study of T-cell memory formation after mild COVID-19. One entry per CDR3 protein, called by TCRdb with MiXCR from the 5' RACE reads. The table records roughly 310,000 distinct CDR3 sequences, about 16% of them present only once. The CDR3 is 11 amino acids. In germline, CDR1 is SQVTM, CDR2 ANQGSEA. V was trimmed by 7 bases and J by 5 bases, leaving 10 bases between them. The gene calls are TRBV29-1 and TRBJ2-3; TRBD2 is a possible D gene (5 bases). The sequenced sample consisted of PBMCs or a T cell subset sorted from them (not recorded which). This receptor was taken from a man aged 18-30 years who had mild COVID-19 (a few samples of this study predate the infection). Cell type and time point are not known. CDR3 residues: CSGLSGDTQYF. CDR3 DNA: TGCAGCGGACTATCAGGAGATACGCAGTATTTT.